This T cell receptor (beta chain) is from a study of T cells after yellow fever vaccination. About the study: Some fractions had low cell numbers, and these were prepared with SMART-Seq v4 Ultra Low Input.

In making TCR cDNA, 5'RACE template switching added a universal primer site and UMIs to it. TCRdb re-called the 5' RACE reads with MiXCR, one entry per CDR3 protein. The table records more than 350,000 distinct CDR3 sequences, approximately 10% of them present only once. Points from the study as a whole: Most primary-vaccination clones reappeared after the booster (about 97% CD4, about 88% CD8).

In the case of this clonotype: Its antigen is undetermined.

V lost 0 bases to trimming and J lost 0 bases, with 15 bases between them. The CDR3 is made up of 17 amino acids. Germline lookup yields CDR1 SGDLS and CDR2 YYNGEE. This sequence joins TRBV9 and TRBJ1-1, with a tentative D call TRBD1 (6 bases). The sequence was obtained from a young man who received the YFV17D yellow fever vaccine. Sequences were derived from PBMCs, sampled on the day of the first yellow fever vaccination. The CDR3 DNA follows: TGTGCCAGCAGCGTAGGAGGGCCAGGGGCCTTGAACACTGAAGCTTTCTTT. Translation gives CASSVGGPGALNTEAFF. Variable domain in full (rest from reference TRBV9 and TRBJ1-1): DSGVTQTPKHLITATGQRVTLRCSPRSGDLSVYWYQQSLDQGLQFLIQYYNGEERAKGNILERFSAQQFPDLHSELNLSSLELGDSALYFCASSVGGPGALNTEAFFGQGTRLTVV.